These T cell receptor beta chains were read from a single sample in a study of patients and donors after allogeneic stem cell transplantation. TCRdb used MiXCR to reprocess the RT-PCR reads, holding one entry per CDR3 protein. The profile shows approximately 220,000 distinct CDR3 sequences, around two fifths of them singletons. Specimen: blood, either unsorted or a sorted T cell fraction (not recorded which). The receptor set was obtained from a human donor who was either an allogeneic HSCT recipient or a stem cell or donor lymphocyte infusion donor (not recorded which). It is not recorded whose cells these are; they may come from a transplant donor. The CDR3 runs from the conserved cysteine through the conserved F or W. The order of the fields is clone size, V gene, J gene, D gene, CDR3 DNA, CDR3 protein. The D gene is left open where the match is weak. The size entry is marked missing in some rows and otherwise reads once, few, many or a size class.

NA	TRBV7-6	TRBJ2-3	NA	TGTGCCAGCAGCTTAATAGAGTACGGACCCACAGATACGCAGTATTTT	CASSLIEYGPTDTQYF
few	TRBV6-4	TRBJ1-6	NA	TGTGCCAGCAGTGAGTTTCCTGCCAACTCACCCCTCCACTTT	CASSEFPANSPLHF
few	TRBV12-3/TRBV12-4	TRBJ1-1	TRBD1	TGTGCCAGCAGTCCAGGACAGGGGGCGTCTACGGGCACTGAAGCTTTCTTT	CASSPGQGASTGTEAFF
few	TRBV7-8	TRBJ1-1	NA	TGTGCCAGCAGCCCGGAAGAGGGGCGCACTGAAGCTTTCTTT	CASSPEEGRTEAFF
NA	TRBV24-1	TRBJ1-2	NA	TGTGCCACCAGTGATTCCCAGGGGGGCTACACCTTC	CATSDSQGGYTF
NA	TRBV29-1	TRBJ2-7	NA	TGCAGCGTTGAAGGTGGACATCCCTACGAGCAGTACTTC	CSVEGGHPYEQYF
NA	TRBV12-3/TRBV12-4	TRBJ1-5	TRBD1	TGTGCCAGCAGCGTCGGACAGGGGGCGCGGAGCAATCAGCCCCAGCATTTT	CASSVGQGARSNQPQHF
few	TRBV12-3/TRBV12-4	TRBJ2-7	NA	TGTGCCAGCAGCTCGGGCAGCCCTCCTTACGAGCAGTACTTC	CASSSGSPPYEQYF
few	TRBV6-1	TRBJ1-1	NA	TGTGCCAGCAGTGACACCCACACTGAAGCTTTCTTT	CASSDTHTEAFF
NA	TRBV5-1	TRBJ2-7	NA	TGCGCCAGCAGCTTGGAAGCAGAATCCTACGAGCAGTACTTC	CASSLEAESYEQYF
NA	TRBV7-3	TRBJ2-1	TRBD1	TGTGCCAGCAGCCCTCACGGACAGGCCTTGGCGTTCTTC	CASSPHGQALAFF
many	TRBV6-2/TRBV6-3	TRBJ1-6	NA	TGTGCCAGCAGGACACAGGAAGAAAGTTCACCCCTCCACTTT	CASRTQEESSPLHF
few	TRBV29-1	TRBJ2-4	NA	TGCAGCGTATCTGAGGGGTTAAACATTCAGTACTTC	CSVSEGLNIQYF
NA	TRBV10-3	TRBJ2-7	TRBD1	TGTGCCATCAGCCTGGACAGGGGCTACGAGCAGTACTTC	CAISLDRGYEQYF
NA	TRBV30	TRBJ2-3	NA	TGTGCCTGGAGTTTGGCCACAGATACGCAGTATTTT	CAWSLATDTQYF
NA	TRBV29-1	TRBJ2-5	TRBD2	TGCAGCGTTGAAGCCGGACTAGATTTCGAGACCCAGTACTTC	CSVEAGLDFETQYF
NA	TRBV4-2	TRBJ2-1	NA	TGTGCCAGCAGCCAAGAGGGGGGACGAGACTACAATGAGCAGTTCTTC	CASSQEGGRDYNEQFF
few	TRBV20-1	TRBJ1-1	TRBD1	TGCAGTGCTAGGGGACAGGGTTTCACTGAAGCTTTCTTT	CSARGQGFTEAFF
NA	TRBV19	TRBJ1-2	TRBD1	TGTGCCAGTAGTATTGAATCAGGGACAGTCTATGGCTACACCTTC	CASSIESGTVYGYTF
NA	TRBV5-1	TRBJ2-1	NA	TGCGCCAGCAGCTTCGGGACTTTCAGCTCCTACAATGAGCAGTTCTTC	CASSFGTFSSYNEQFF
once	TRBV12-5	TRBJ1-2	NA	TGTGCTAGTGGTTTGGATACTTCATATGGCTACACCTTC	CASGLDTSYGYTF
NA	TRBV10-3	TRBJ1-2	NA	TGTGCCATCAGTGAGTTTAGAGGGGCGCTTGGCTACACCTTC	CAISEFRGALGYTF
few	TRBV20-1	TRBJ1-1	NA	TGCAGTGCTAGTTTCCAGGAGACTGAAGCTTTCTTT	CSASFQETEAFF
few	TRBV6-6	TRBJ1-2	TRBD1	TGTGCCAGCAGTTTACCCAGACAGGGAAGGACCTATGGCTACACCTTC	CASSLPRQGRTYGYTF
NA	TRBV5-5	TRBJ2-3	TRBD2	TGTGCCAGCAGCATAGCGGGGGGCCCTGCAGATACGCAGTATTTT	CASSIAGGPADTQYF
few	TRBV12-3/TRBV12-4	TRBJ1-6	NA	TGTGCCAGCAGACTTGGGACCACAAGCTCCTATAATTCACCCCTCCACTTT	CASRLGTTSSYNSPLHF
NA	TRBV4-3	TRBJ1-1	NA	TGCGCCAGCAGCCAAATTGTTTCAGGGAACACTGAAGCTTTCTTT	CASSQIVSGNTEAFF
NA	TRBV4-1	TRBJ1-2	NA	TGCGCCAGCAGCCCTCACAGACCCGGAGGGTATGGCTACACCTTC	CASSPHRPGGYGYTF
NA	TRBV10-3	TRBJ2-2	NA	TGTGCCATCAGTGGGGTGTCCACCGGGGAGCTGTTTTTT	CAISGVSTGELFF
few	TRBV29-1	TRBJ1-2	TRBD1	TGCAGCGCCAGGGACAGGGTAGTTGGCTACACCTTC	CSARDRVVGYTF
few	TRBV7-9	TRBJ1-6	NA	TGTGCCAGCACCCTCCAACTTAATTCACCCCTCCACTTT	CASTLQLNSPLHF
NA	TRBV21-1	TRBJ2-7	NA	TGTGCCAGCAGCAGCGGACCCTCAACCTACGAGCAGTACTTC	CASSSGPSTYEQYF
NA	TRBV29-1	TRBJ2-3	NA	TGCAGCGTCCTGGGGGCTGTTGGGGCATCGCAGTATTTT	CSVLGAVGASQYF
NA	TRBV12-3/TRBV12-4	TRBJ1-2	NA	TGTGCCAGCAGCCCCCCCTGGGGCGGATATGGCTACACCTTC	CASSPPWGGYGYTF